Following are 28 T cell receptor beta chains from one sample sequenced in a study of CD39 and CD103 CD8 tumor-infiltrating T cells. Sequenced by immunoSEQ multiplex PCR; TCRdb stores in-frame clones only, minus some. The data show approximately 1,300 clones, 60% to 85% seen once. What was sequenced was CD8+ T cells sorted from blood. Subset meaning: total memory CD8 T cells (CD45RA-CCR7+/-) from blood or uninvolved lymph node. These receptors were collected from a human donor with head and neck squamous cell carcinoma.

In its sample, this clone ranks as large. DNA of the CDR3: TGTGCCAGCAGCCCATGGACGGGGCAGGGCTTCTCCTACAATGAGCAGTTCTTC. This gives the protein CASSPWTGQGFSYNEQFF. The gene calls are TRBV5-4 and TRBJ2-1, with D possibly called TRBD1 or TRBD2 (5 bases each). CDR1 and CDR2 (germline): SGHNT, YYREEE (reference sequence). V was cut by 4 bases and J by 0 bases, with 20 bases left in between. CDR3 length: 18 amino acids.

The gene calls are TRBV30 and TRBJ2-2; D is possibly TRBD1 (5 bases). Germline V CDR1 and CDR2: GTSNPN, SVGIG (reference sequence). The CDR3 extends over 14 amino acids. The V end was cut by 5 bases, the J end by 5 bases, with 15 bases between. The CDR3 is CAWHPQGSTGELFF. As DNA, the CDR3 is TGTGCCTGGCATCCCCAGGGATCGACCGGGGAGCTGTTTTTT.

In its sample, this clone was seen once. V is TRBV4-3 and J is TRBJ2-2, with 7 bases that match TRBD2. This CDR3 is 15 amino acids long. V dropped 4 bases and J dropped 4; count of bases not matched to a gene: 6. Per the germline V gene, CDR1 is LGHNA and CDR2 is YSLEER. The CDR3 DNA reads TGCGCCAGCAGCCCCACTACGGGGGGCACCGGGGAGCTGTTTTTT. Its protein product is CASSPTTGGTGELFF.

V usage is TRBV27 and J usage is TRBJ2-2; 12 bases align to TRBD1. CDR1 and CDR2 (germline): MNHEY, SMNVEV (reference sequence). J was trimmed by 8 bases and V by 3 bases; bases with no gene match: 4. The CDR3 covers 15 residues. The CDR3 protein is CASSFGTGGLGELFF. The DNA for the CDR3 is TGTGCCAGCAGTTTTGGGACAGGGGGCTTGGGGGAGCTGTTTTTT.

The V call is TRBV7-9, the J call TRBJ2-5; 8 nucleotides match TRBD1. Germline V CDR1 and CDR2: SEHNR, FQNEAQ (reference sequence). This CDR3 has 16 amino acids. The J segment lost 2 bases and the V segment lost 3 bases, leaving 8 bases of the junction unmatched. The CDR3 region is CASSFWQGAGQETQYF. CDR3 nucleotide sequence: TGTGCCAGCAGCTTCTGGCAGGGGGCCGGGCAAGAGACCCAGTACTTC.

The rearrangement uses TRBV7-3 and TRBJ2-3; 9 nucleotides align to TRBD2. Germline CDR1 reads SGHTA; CDR2 reads FQGTGA. The trim removed 1 base at V and 8 bases at J, leaving 1 base unmatched. The CDR3 has 13 residues. The CDR3 loop reads CASSLKRGVTQYF. The CDR3 DNA reads TGTGCCAGCAGCTTAAAGCGGGGGGTTACGCAGTATTTT.

The chain employs TRBV5-6 and TRBJ2-3; 10 bases match TRBD2. After removal of 4 bases from V and 1 base from J, the junction contained 15 bases not matched to a gene. This CDR3 contains 19 residues. Per germline, CDR1 SGHDT and CDR2 YYEEEE. This CDR3 is CASSRLLRLAGMGTDTQYF. The CDR3 coding sequence is TGTGCCAGCAGCCGACTGCTCCGACTAGCGGGCATGGGCACAGATACGCAGTATTTT.

The rearrangement uses TRBV7-9 and TRBJ2-2; D remains ambiguous. Trimming pared 2 bases from V and 2 bases from J, leaving 0 bases between. The length of the CDR3 is 12 residues. Per the germline V gene, CDR1 is SEHNR and CDR2 is FQNEAQ (reference sequence). CDR3 region: CASSLNTGELFF. CDR3 DNA: TGTGCCAGCAGCTTAAACACCGGGGAGCTGTTTTTT.

The chain joins TRBV4-3 to TRBJ2-2, with 8 bases identical to TRBD2. The CDR3 contains 16 residues. Germline CDR1 reads LGHNA; CDR2 reads YSLEER. Germline trimming cut 2 bases from V and 5 bases from J; bases unmatched to any gene: 7. The CDR3 protein is CASSQYRRGGTGELFF. The CDR3 bases are TGCGCCAGCAGCCAATATCGTCGCGGGGGGACCGGGGAGCTGTTTTTT.

This rearrangement joins TRBV7-9 to TRBJ2-1; 11 positions agree with TRBD2. CDR1 and CDR2 from the germline V gene are SEHNR and FQNEAQ (reference sequence). V dropped 2 bases and J dropped 7; count of bases not matched to a gene: 4. The CDR3 is made up of 15 amino acids. The CDR3 DNA sequence: TGTGCCAGCAGCTTAATACTAGCGGGGGTGAATGAGCAGTTCTTC. Translating it yields CASSLILAGVNEQFF.

The chain recombines TRBV5-8 with TRBJ1-4; 8 bases are shared with TRBD1. J was trimmed by 8 bases and V by 3 bases; bases with no gene match: 6. CDR1 is SGHTS and CDR2 is YDEGEE in the germline V gene. The CDR3 contains 14 residues. CDR3 region: CASSYGTGLEKLFF. The CDR3 DNA reads TGTGCCAGCAGCTACGGGACAGGCCTCGAAAAACTGTTTTTT.

The chain carries TRBV5-5 and TRBJ2-2, with 10 bases matching TRBD1. Trimming at V came to 4 bases and at J to 5 bases, leaving 8 bases not matched to a gene. The length of the CDR3 is 16 residues. CDR1 is SGHKS, CDR2 YYEKEE, per germline (reference sequence). CDR3 DNA: TGTGCCAGCAGCCCCCACCCGGGACAGGGGACCGGGGAGCTGTTTTTT. Residues: CASSPHPGQGTGELFF.

The genes are TRBV18 and TRBJ2-7; D is ambiguous. Germline CDR1 KGHSH, CDR2 LQKENI. The V end lost 2 bases, the J end lost 5 bases, and 10 bases lay between the germline ends. The CDR3 totals 13 residues. In DNA form, the CDR3 reads TGTGCCAGCTCACCATTGGCGATCCACGAGCAGTACTTC. This sequence encodes CASSPLAIHEQYF.

The chain has TRBV7-2 and TRBJ1-5; 7 bases map to TRBD1. V dropped 3 bases and J dropped 6; count of bases not matched to a gene: 8. Looked up from germline, CDR1 is SGHTA and CDR2 is FQGNSA. This CDR3 is 15 amino acids long. The CDR3 region is CASSLEGQGGQPQHF. The CDR3 DNA sequence: TGTGCCAGCAGCTTGGAGGGGCAGGGGGGTCAGCCCCAGCATTTT.

The chain uses TRBV27 and TRBJ2-7; 7 bases match TRBD1. The germline CDR1 and CDR2 sequences are MNHEY and SMNVEV (reference sequence). Unmatched junction bases numbered 11, after V lost 7 bases and J lost 8 bases. The CDR3 has 13 amino acids. This CDR3 is CASTEKTGRKQYF. The CDR3 region has the DNA TGTGCCAGCACCGAAAAGACAGGGCGAAAGCAGTACTTC.

V gene TRBV11-2 combines with J gene TRBJ2-1; 12 bases line up with TRBD2. CDR3 length: 16 amino acids. Germline V gives CDR1 SGHAT, CDR2 FQNNGV. The V segment lost 3 bases and the J segment 3 bases; nucleotides outside the gene matches: 3. CDR3 protein: CASSLELAGGYNEQFF. The CDR3 DNA follows: TGTGCCAGCAGCTTGGAACTAGCGGGGGGCTACAATGAGCAGTTCTTC.

This chain joins TRBV6-1 and TRBJ2-7, with D unresolved. This CDR3 region has 15 residues. Deletions cut 1 base from V and 0 bases from J, with 10 bases between. CDR1 and CDR2 (germline): MNHNS, SASEGT. In nucleotides, the CDR3 is TGTGCCAGCAGTGAAGAAGATAAGAGCTCCTACGAGCAGTACTTC. This gives the protein CASSEEDKSSYEQYF.

Regarding this clone: This likely reflects a read error, since a far larger clone is one base away. The V and J genes are TRBV7-9 and TRBJ2-2; the match to TRBD1 covers 8 bases. The CDR3 is 15 residues long. Germline loops: CDR1 SEHNR, CDR2 FQNEAQ (reference sequence). V trimming: 5 bases; J trimming: 1 base; junction bases outside the gene matches: 3. DNA for the CDR3: TGTGCCAGCAGCCAAGGGACAGGGAACACCGGGGAGCTGTTTTTT. Translated, it gives CASSQGTGNTGELFF.

The chain carries TRBV27 and TRBJ2-7; 11 bases are a match to TRBD1. Looked up from germline, CDR1 is MNHEY and CDR2 is SMNVEV (reference sequence). There are 15 residues in the CDR3. The V and J ends lost 6 bases and 0 bases, in that order; junction bases with no gene match: 4. The CDR3 DNA sequence: TGTGCCAGCAGAGAAGGGACAGGGGGCTCCTACGAGCAGTACTTC. Its protein is CASREGTGGSYEQYF.

The CDR3 nucleotides read TGTGCCAGCACTAAAAGGGGGGATCCTGAAGCTTTCTTT. This translates into CASTKRGDPEAFF. This sequence joins TRBV28 and TRBJ1-1, with D tentatively TRBD1 (6 bases). The germline V and J ends were trimmed by 7 bases and 6 bases, with 15 bases remaining between them. This CDR3 has 13 residues. Germline lookup yields CDR1 MDHEN and CDR2 SYDVKM.

This clone is large by share. The chain is built from TRBV27 and TRBJ1-2, with a weak D call TRBD1 (5 bases). CDR3 size: 20 residues. Trimming shortened V by 3 bases and J by 3 bases, and 29 bases separated the two germline ends. The V gene's germline CDR1 is MNHEY and CDR2 SMNVEV (reference sequence). CDR3: CASSFAGPVWSPWGDYGYTF. In DNA, the CDR3 is TGTGCCAGCAGTTTCGCCGGCCCTGTTTGGTCACCCTGGGGGGACTATGGCTACACCTTC.

The J gene is TRBJ2-7, the V gene TRBV30, with a possible D match to TRBD2 (6 bases). From germline, CDR1 is GTSNPN and CDR2 SVGIG (reference sequence). This CDR3 spans 13 amino acids. V shed 4 bases and J shed 1 base, with 11 bases lying between them. The CDR3 DNA follows: TGTGCCTGGACGACGGGGGTGTCCTACGAGCAGTACTTC. This codes for CAWTTGVSYEQYF.

This sequence joins TRBV6-5 and TRBJ2-2; D possibly uses TRBD1 or TRBD2 (5 bases each). V was clipped by 5 bases and J by 8 bases, with 15 bases between them. CDR1 MNHEY and CDR2 SVGAGI come from the germline V gene. CDR3 length equals 14 residues. The CDR3 protein is CASSPFPGRGELFF. CDR3 coding DNA: TGTGCCAGCAGTCCCTTCCCGGGACGGGGGGAGCTGTTTTTT.

The chain employs TRBV5-4 and TRBJ2-4; the match to TRBD1 covers 8 bases. Germline-derived CDR1 and CDR2 are SGHNT and YYREEE (reference sequence). V lost 5 bases, J lost 0 bases, and 4 bases stayed unmatched. The CDR3 spans 15 residues. The CDR3: CASSDRGLAKNIQYF. As DNA, the CDR3 is TGTGCCAGCAGTGACAGGGGACTAGCCAAAAACATTCAGTACTTC.

The V and J genes are TRBV28 and TRBJ2-5; D is perhaps TRBD1 or TRBD2 (5 bases each). Germline V lookup: CDR1 MDHEN, CDR2 SYDVKM. Deletions cut 7 bases from V and 5 bases from J, with 20 bases between. The CDR3 totals 15 residues. The CDR3 here is CASTGLGRAEETQYF. Here the CDR3 DNA reads TGTGCCAGCACCGGACTGGGCAGGGCGGAGGAGACCCAGTACTTC.

Remarks on this clone: Other DNA sequences in the sample encode the same CDR3. The chain carries TRBV9 and TRBJ2-2; a possible D gene is TRBD2 (5 bases). The CDR3 runs to 14 residues. In germline, CDR1 is SGDLS, CDR2 YYNGEE. Trimming cost V 2 bases and J 0 bases, with 5 bases left between them. The CDR3, as DNA: TGTGCCAGCAGCGTCGGGGCGAACACCGGGGAGCTGTTTTTT. It yields the protein CASSVGANTGELFF. The full variable domain, its missing parts supplied by reference TRBV9 and TRBJ2-2, is DSGVTQTPKHLITATGQRVTLRCSPRSGDLSVYWYQQSLDQGLQFLIQYYNGEERAKGNILERFSAQQFPDLHSELNLSSLELGDSALYFCASSVGANTGELFFGEGSRLTVL.

Notes on this clone: Other DNA sequences from this sample encode an identical CDR3 as well. This chain uses TRBV4-3 with TRBJ1-1, with TRBD1 matching 7 bases. Germline values: CDR1 LGHNA, CDR2 YSLEER. There are 15 residues in the CDR3. After removal of 0 bases from V and 1 base from J, the junction contained 2 bases not matched to a gene. The CDR3 loop reads CASSQDSGGNTEAFF. In DNA form, the CDR3 reads TGCGCCAGCAGCCAAGATTCAGGGGGGAACACTGAAGCTTTCTTT.

The chain is built from TRBV11-2 and TRBJ2-7; no clear D gene. Trimming took off 0 bases at V and 0 bases at J, with 6 bases between the two ends. The germline V gene encodes CDR1 SGHAT and CDR2 FQNNGV. There are 14 residues in the CDR3. CDR3: CASSLEWSSYEQYF. CDR3 DNA sequence: TGTGCCAGCAGCTTAGAATGGAGCTCCTACGAGCAGTACTTC.